Below, one TCR beta chain is given with its context. Its antigen remains unknown. The sample originates from a study of cytomegalovirus exposure and HLA in healthy donors. The PCR contained 60 Vbeta and 13 Jbeta primers. Assay: immunoSEQ multiplex PCR; the TCRdb copy retains only in-frame clones and omits some. This sample carries around 130,000 clones, 65% to 75% of them seen once, and the ten largest clones take roughly 6%. General study points: With later analysis, a missense DCLRE1C variant became linked to TCR beta V- and J-gene trimming. Several of the most significant clusters appeared linked to common viral pathogens, based on a later analysis. The authors reported that TCR beta sequences could predict HLA-A and HLA-B alleles. These predictions were accurate for most subjects in the first cohort.

V trimming: 6 bases; J trimming: 5 bases; junction bases outside the gene matches: 3. The CDR3 covers 13 residues. Germline lookup yields CDR1 SNHLY and CDR2 FYNNEI. The rearrangement uses TRBV2 and TRBJ2-2, with 7 bases fitting TRBD1. The source material was PBMCs. This TCR came from a woman in her fifties or sixties in good health and CMV-seropositive. The CDR3 loop reads CASRNRGTGELFF. As DNA, the CDR3 is TGTGCCAGCAGGAACAGGGGTACCGGGGAGCTGTTTTTT.